The rows below give T cell receptor beta chains drawn from one sample of a study of blood T cell repertoires in COVID-19. The data were produced by immunoSEQ multiplex PCR, yet TCRdb's version contains in-frame clones alone and is incomplete. This sample yields 360,000 or so clones, of which approximately 89% are seen a single time; over 3.5% belongs to the top ten. Input material: peripheral blood. The origin of the receptors is a woman aged 55-69 years with COVID-19, enrolled during active disease. Each CDR3 is given without its conserved first and last residue.

TRBV29-1,SVRQGGVPTEAF
TRBV9,ASSVEQGGFYGYT
TRBV24-1,ATSDRGLGYT
TRBV9,ASSPSGGVLYNEQF
TRBV6-2/TRBV6-3,ASSYSIREQY
TRBV2,ASSGDTNSPLH
TRBV18,ASSPRQARFVDTIY
TRBV5-1,ASSEGARNTEAF
TRBV20-1,SASRGLRYLNTEAF
TRBV7-9,ASSKTVNTEAF
TRBV4-1,ASSQLIALSWEQY
TRBV2,ASSGQGLQPQH
TRBV19,ASSIGTGQETQY
TRBV2,ASNRQGASGGYT
TRBV28,ASSFMGPGGIEAF
TRBV2,ASNQMFAGSSYEQY
TRBV5-4,ASSLAGTVTDTQY
TRBV29-1,SVDGPPAYGYT
TRBV19,ASSMAGATTNEKLF
TRBV30,AWSGIFGSGYT
TRBV5-1,ASSLPLTGGRNEQY
TRBV5-4,ASSPTVSYEQY
TRBV6-5,ASTPGQGNQPQH
TRBV2,ASSGVRVGYGYT
TRBV2,ATHLTSGGSYNEQF
TRBV4-2,ASSRRGANTGELF
TRBV7-2,ASSSQGALRKETQY
TRBV19,ASSIGGKLF
TRBV7-9,ASSLGNRRIGGYT
TRBV10-3,AISAAGQSVFGYT
TRBV6-6,ASCTDRGYTIY
TRBV5-1,ASSLGQGAYNEQF
TRBV28,ASSLSGRGAYEQY
TRBV6-1,ASSGQGGPGNTIY
TRBV27,ASSLGGSTPEAF
TRBV9,ASGGARPDTQY
TRBV5-1,ASRSGTGKEKLF
TRBV11-1,ASSSNTGELF
TRBV10-2,ASGDRGREKLF
TRBV19,ASRHPGTGAGNTIY
TRBV10-1,ASSASPGQNTGELF
TRBV19,ASTLGQGDSPLH
TRBV28,ASRFGLAGIQTQY